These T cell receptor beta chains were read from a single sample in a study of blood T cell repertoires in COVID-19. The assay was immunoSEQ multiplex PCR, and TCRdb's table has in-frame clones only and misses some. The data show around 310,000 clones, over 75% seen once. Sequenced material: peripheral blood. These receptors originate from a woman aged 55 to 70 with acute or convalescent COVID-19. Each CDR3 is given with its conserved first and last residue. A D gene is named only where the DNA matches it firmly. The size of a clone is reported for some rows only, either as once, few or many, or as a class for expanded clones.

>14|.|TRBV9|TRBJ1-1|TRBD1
CASSPGTANTEAFF
TGTGCCAGCAGTCCCGGGACAGCGAACACTGAAGCTTTCTTT
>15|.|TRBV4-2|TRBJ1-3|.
CASSQDGGPGNTIYF
TGTGCCAGCAGCCAGGATGGAGGTCCTGGAAACACCATATATTTT
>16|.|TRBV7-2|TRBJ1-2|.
CASSLGGSGATYGYTF
TGTGCCAGCAGCTTAGGAGGTAGCGGAGCCACCTATGGCTACACCTTC
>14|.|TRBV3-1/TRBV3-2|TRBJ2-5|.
CASSQSSAPTTQYF
TGTGCCAGCAGCCAGAGTAGCGCTCCTACGACCCAGTACTTC
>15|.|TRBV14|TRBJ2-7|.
CASSQDWLAIHEQYF
TGTGCCAGCAGCCAAGATTGGCTAGCGATCCACGAGCAGTACTTC
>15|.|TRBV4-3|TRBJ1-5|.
CASSQVLLGDQPQHF
TGCGCCAGCAGCCAAGTACTCCTCGGGGATCAGCCCCAGCATTTT
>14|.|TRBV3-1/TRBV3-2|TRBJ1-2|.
CASSNPGHQRGYTF
TGTGCCAGCAGCAATCCGGGACACCAAAGGGGCTACACCTTC
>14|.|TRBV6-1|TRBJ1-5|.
CASSELALNQPQHF
TGTGCCAGCAGTGAGTTAGCCCTCAATCAGCCCCAGCATTTT
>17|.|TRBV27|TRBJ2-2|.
CASSPGLGRSNTGELFF
TGTGCCAGCAGTCCGGGACTGGGACGGTCAAACACCGGGGAGCTGTTTTTT
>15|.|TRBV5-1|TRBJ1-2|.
CASSASQAGTGGYTF
TGCGCCAGCAGCGCTAGCCAGGCGGGAACTGGTGGCTACACCTTC
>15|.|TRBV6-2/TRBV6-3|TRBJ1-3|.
CASSSTGTTGNTIYF
TGTGCCAGCAGTTCCACCGGGACAACTGGAAACACCATATATTTT
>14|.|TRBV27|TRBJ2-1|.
CASSLDSWGDEQFF
TGTGCCAGCAGTCTAGACAGCTGGGGCGATGAGCAGTTCTTC
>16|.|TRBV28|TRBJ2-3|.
CASSIPRYGSTDTQYF
TGTGCCAGCAGTATCCCTAGGTATGGGAGCACAGATACGCAGTATTTT
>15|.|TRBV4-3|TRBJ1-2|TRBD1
CASSHTTGDGYGYTF
TGCGCCAGCAGCCACACGACAGGGGATGGCTATGGCTACACCTTC
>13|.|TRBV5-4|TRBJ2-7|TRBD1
CASSDRDKNEQYF
TGTGCCAGCAGCGACAGGGACAAAAACGAGCAGTACTTC
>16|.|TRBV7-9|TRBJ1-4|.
CASSLGRASRGEKLFF
TGTGCCAGCAGCCTCGGACGGGCTTCAAGGGGTGAAAAACTGTTTTTT
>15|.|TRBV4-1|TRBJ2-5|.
CASRDRDGYQETQYF
TGCGCCAGCAGGGACCGGGATGGGTACCAAGAGACCCAGTACTTC
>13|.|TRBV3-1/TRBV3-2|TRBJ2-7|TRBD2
CASSQGSGGEQYF
TGTGCCAGCAGCCAAGGATCGGGGGGCGAGCAGTACTTC
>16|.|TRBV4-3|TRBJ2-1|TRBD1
CASSLRTGSSYNEQFF
TGCGCCAGCAGCCTTCGGACAGGGAGCTCCTACAATGAGCAGTTCTTC
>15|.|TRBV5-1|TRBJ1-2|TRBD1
CASSQGQGARYGYTF
TGCGCCAGCAGCCAGGGACAGGGGGCGCGCTATGGCTACACCTTC
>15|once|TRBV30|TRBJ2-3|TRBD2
CACLGGRAFPDTQYF
TGTGCCTGTCTAGGCGGGAGGGCTTTCCCAGATACGCAGTATTTT
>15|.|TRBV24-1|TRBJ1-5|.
CATSARGGWGQPQHF
TGTGCCACCAGTGCCCGGGGGGGGTGGGGTCAGCCCCAGCATTTT
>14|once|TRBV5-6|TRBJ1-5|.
CASTRGSGVQPQHF
TGTGCCAGCACCCGAGGGTCGGGGGTTCAGCCCCAGCATTTT
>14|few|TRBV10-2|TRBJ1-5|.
CASSESGGNQPQHF
TGCGCCAGCAGTGAGTCCGGGGGGAATCAGCCCCAGCATTTT
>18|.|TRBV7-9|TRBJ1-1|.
CASSPMLWGRQANTEAFF
TGTGCCAGCAGCCCTATGCTATGGGGACGACAGGCGAACACTGAAGCTTTCTTT
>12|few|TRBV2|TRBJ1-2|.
CASSLPVYGYTF
TGTGCCAGCAGCCTTCCGGTTTATGGCTACACCTTC
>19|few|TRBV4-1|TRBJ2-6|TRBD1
CASSPRGTEVNSGANVLTF
TGCGCCAGCAGCCCAAGAGGGACAGAAGTTAACTCTGGGGCCAACGTCCTGACTTTC
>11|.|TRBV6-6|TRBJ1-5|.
CASSAPEPQHF
TGTGCCAGCAGCGCCCCGGAGCCCCAGCATTTT
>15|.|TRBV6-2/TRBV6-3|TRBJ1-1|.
CASSSGQLAEREAFF
TGTGCCAGCAGTAGTGGACAGCTGGCTGAACGAGAAGCTTTCTTT
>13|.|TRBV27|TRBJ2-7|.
CASSPPGRYEQYF
TGTGCCAGCAGTCCCCCAGGCCGCTACGAGCAGTACTTC